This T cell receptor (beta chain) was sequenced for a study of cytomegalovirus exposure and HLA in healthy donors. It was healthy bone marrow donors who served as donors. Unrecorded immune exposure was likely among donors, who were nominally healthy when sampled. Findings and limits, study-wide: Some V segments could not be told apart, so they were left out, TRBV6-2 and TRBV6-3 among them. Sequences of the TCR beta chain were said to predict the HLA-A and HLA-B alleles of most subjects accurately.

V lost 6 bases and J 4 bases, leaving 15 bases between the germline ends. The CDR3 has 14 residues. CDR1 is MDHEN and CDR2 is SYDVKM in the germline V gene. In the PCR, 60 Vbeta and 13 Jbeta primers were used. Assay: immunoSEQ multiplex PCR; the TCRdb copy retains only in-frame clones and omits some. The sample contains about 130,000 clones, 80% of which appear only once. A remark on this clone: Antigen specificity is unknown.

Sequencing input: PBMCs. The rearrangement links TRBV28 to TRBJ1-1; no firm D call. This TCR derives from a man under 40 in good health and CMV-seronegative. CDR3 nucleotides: TGTGCCAGCAGGGTCTCTAGAAGAAGCACTGAAGCTTTCTTT. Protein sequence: CASRVSRRSTEAFF.